These T cell receptor beta chains were read from a single sample in a study of a mutant IDH1 vaccine in newly diagnosed glioma. This table comes from immunoSEQ multiplex PCR, and its TCRdb copy is limited to in-frame clones, with some not included. Among around 60,000 clones, 80% to 90% were seen once, and the ten largest hold less than 7%. Antigens for these TCRs are unknown. Sequences were derived from PBMCs, sampled from a glioma patient whose treatment included an IDH1 peptide vaccine. The receptors were gathered from a man aged 40-49 years with glioma. CDR3s include the opening cysteine and the closing phenylalanine or tryptophan. Each record gives: J gene, V gene, clone size, D gene, CDR3 protein, CDR3 DNA. The D gene is left open where the match is weak. Rows may omit the clone size; those that give it use once, few, many or a size class.

j_gene: TRBJ2-3
v_gene: TRBV10-1
abundance: NA
d_gene: NA
CDR3aa: CASSESRHLSTDTQYF
CDR3nt: TGCGCCAGCAGTGAGTCAAGGCACCTTAGCACAGATACGCAGTATTTT

j_gene: TRBJ2-3
v_gene: TRBV6-5
abundance: NA
d_gene: NA
CDR3aa: CASRDPGPGTDTQYF
CDR3nt: TGTGCCAGCAGGGACCCGGGGCCTGGCACAGATACGCAGTATTTT

j_gene: TRBJ1-5
v_gene: TRBV4-3
abundance: NA
d_gene: NA
CDR3aa: CASSLVLGSNQPQHF
CDR3nt: TGCGCCAGCAGCCTCGTACTCGGTAGCAATCAGCCCCAGCATTTT

j_gene: TRBJ1-1
v_gene: TRBV7-2
abundance: NA
d_gene: NA
CDR3aa: CASSQYRSTNTEAFF
CDR3nt: TGTGCCAGCAGCCAGTACAGGAGCACGAACACTGAAGCTTTCTTT

j_gene: TRBJ2-7
v_gene: TRBV6-5
abundance: NA
d_gene: TRBD2
CDR3aa: CASRAGLAATYEQYF
CDR3nt: TGTGCCAGCAGAGCGGGACTAGCGGCCACCTACGAGCAGTACTTC

j_gene: TRBJ2-7
v_gene: TRBV5-7
abundance: NA
d_gene: NA
CDR3aa: CASSPRFGAGGSYEQYF
CDR3nt: TGTGCCAGCAGCCCTCGGTTCGGGGCAGGGGGGTCCTACGAGCAGTACTTC

j_gene: TRBJ1-1
v_gene: TRBV6-6
abundance: NA
d_gene: NA
CDR3aa: CASRQDTPGAFF
CDR3nt: TGTGCCAGCAGACAGGACACCCCTGGGGCTTTCTTT

j_gene: TRBJ2-7
v_gene: TRBV11-2
abundance: few
d_gene: NA
CDR3aa: CASSFTPSSYEQYF
CDR3nt: TGTGCCAGCAGCTTCACTCCCAGCTCCTACGAGCAGTACTTC

j_gene: TRBJ2-7
v_gene: TRBV5-1
abundance: NA
d_gene: TRBD2
CDR3aa: CASRDSGVYEQYF
CDR3nt: TGCGCCAGCAGAGATAGCGGGGTCTACGAGCAGTACTTC

j_gene: TRBJ1-4
v_gene: TRBV21-1
abundance: once
d_gene: NA
CDR3aa: CASSKSALARATNEKLFF
CDR3nt: TGTGCCAGCAGCAAATCGGCCCTTGCCCGTGCAACTAATGAAAAACTGTTTTTT

j_gene: TRBJ2-7
v_gene: TRBV5-1
abundance: NA
d_gene: TRBD1
CDR3aa: CASSLYQDRGRNEQYF
CDR3nt: TGCGCCAGCAGCTTGTATCAGGACAGGGGGCGGAACGAGCAGTACTTC

j_gene: TRBJ2-7
v_gene: TRBV30
abundance: NA
d_gene: TRBD1
CDR3aa: CAWSTGGYEQYF
CDR3nt: TGTGCCTGGAGTACAGGGGGCTACGAGCAGTACTTC

j_gene: TRBJ2-1
v_gene: TRBV28
abundance: NA
d_gene: NA
CDR3aa: CASSPSQGIYNEQFF
CDR3nt: TGTGCCAGCAGTCCCAGTCAGGGGATATACAATGAGCAGTTCTTC

j_gene: TRBJ2-7
v_gene: TRBV19
abundance: NA
d_gene: NA
CDR3aa: CASSSPRGQAYEQYF
CDR3nt: TGTGCCAGTAGTAGTCCGAGGGGACAAGCCTACGAGCAGTACTTC

j_gene: TRBJ2-7
v_gene: TRBV7-5
abundance: NA
d_gene: NA
CDR3aa: CARSFTTGTLKSYEQYF
CDR3nt: TGTGCCAGAAGCTTTACCACCGGGACTCTCAAATCCTACGAGCAGTACTTC

j_gene: TRBJ1-1
v_gene: TRBV19
abundance: NA
d_gene: NA
CDR3aa: CASREGKRTEAFF
CDR3nt: TGTGCCAGTAGGGAGGGGAAAAGGACTGAAGCTTTCTTT

j_gene: TRBJ1-1
v_gene: TRBV11-1
abundance: few
d_gene: NA
CDR3aa: CASSLDNTEAFF
CDR3nt: TGTGCCAGCAGCCTCGATAACACTGAAGCTTTCTTT

j_gene: TRBJ2-7
v_gene: TRBV4-2
abundance: NA
d_gene: TRBD2
CDR3aa: CASSHSIGTSGFEQYF
CDR3nt: TGTGCCAGCAGCCACTCAATCGGGACTAGCGGGTTCGAGCAGTACTTC

j_gene: TRBJ1-1
v_gene: TRBV18
abundance: NA
d_gene: TRBD1
CDR3aa: CASSPGQGTEAFF
CDR3nt: TGTGCCAGCTCTCCGGGACAGGGAACTGAAGCTTTCTTT

j_gene: TRBJ2-5
v_gene: TRBV5-4
abundance: NA
d_gene: NA
CDR3aa: CASSLALEGWETQYF
CDR3nt: TGTGCCAGCAGCTTGGCCTTGGAGGGGTGGGAGACCCAGTACTTC

j_gene: TRBJ1-2
v_gene: TRBV25-1
abundance: NA
d_gene: NA
CDR3aa: CASSRDLGYGYTF
CDR3nt: TGTGCCAGCAGCCGGGACTTAGGCTATGGCTACACCTTC

j_gene: TRBJ2-7
v_gene: TRBV7-2
abundance: once
d_gene: NA
CDR3aa: CASSQTPGYEQYF
CDR3nt: TGTGCCAGCAGCCAAACTCCAGGGTACGAGCAGTACTTC

j_gene: TRBJ2-2
v_gene: TRBV28
abundance: NA
d_gene: TRBD1
CDR3aa: CASSRDRGFGGELFF
CDR3nt: TGTGCCAGCAGCCGGGACAGGGGGTTTGGCGGGGAGCTGTTTTTT

j_gene: TRBJ1-1
v_gene: TRBV29-1
abundance: NA
d_gene: NA
CDR3aa: CSGTDGGF
CDR3nt: TGCAGCGGTACCGATGGGGGGTTT

j_gene: TRBJ2-3
v_gene: TRBV6-1
abundance: NA
d_gene: TRBD2
CDR3aa: CASSGGTSGPGYTQYF
CDR3nt: TGTGCCAGCAGTGGAGGGACTAGCGGGCCAGGATATACGCAGTATTTT

j_gene: TRBJ2-3
v_gene: TRBV6-6
abundance: NA
d_gene: TRBD1
CDR3aa: CASSYPGQGVDTQYF
CDR3nt: TGTGCCAGCAGTTACCCGGGGCAGGGGGTAGATACGCAGTATTTT

j_gene: TRBJ2-7
v_gene: TRBV5-1
abundance: once
d_gene: NA
CDR3aa: CASSLAGTAAYEQYF
CDR3nt: TGCGCCAGCAGCTTGGCCGGGACGGCAGCCTACGAGCAGTACTTC

j_gene: TRBJ2-5
v_gene: TRBV10-1
abundance: NA
d_gene: TRBD1
CDR3aa: CASSAGTGGEATQYF
CDR3nt: TGCGCCAGCAGTGCTGGGACAGGGGGCGAGGCGACCCAGTACTTC

j_gene: TRBJ2-5
v_gene: TRBV5-1
abundance: NA
d_gene: NA
CDR3aa: CASSFQGNNQETQYF
CDR3nt: TGCGCCAGCAGCTTCCAGGGGAATAACCAAGAGACCCAGTACTTC

j_gene: TRBJ1-2
v_gene: TRBV10-3
abundance: NA
d_gene: NA
CDR3aa: CAIRMGEDYTF
CDR3nt: TGTGCCATCCGGATGGGGGAGGACTACACCTTC

j_gene: TRBJ1-5
v_gene: TRBV2
abundance: NA
d_gene: NA
CDR3aa: CASSTGMTGGNQPQHF
CDR3nt: TGTGCCAGCAGCACGGGGATGACTGGGGGCAATCAGCCCCAGCATTTT

j_gene: TRBJ2-7
v_gene: TRBV5-6
abundance: NA
d_gene: NA
CDR3aa: CASSLGDISYEQYF
CDR3nt: TGTGCCAGCAGCTTGGGGGACATCTCCTACGAGCAGTACTTC

j_gene: TRBJ2-5
v_gene: TRBV6-5
abundance: NA
d_gene: TRBD1
CDR3aa: CASSYRGQETQYF
CDR3nt: TGTGCCAGCAGTTACAGGGGGCAGGAGACCCAGTACTTC

j_gene: TRBJ2-7
v_gene: TRBV29-1
abundance: NA
d_gene: NA
CDR3aa: CSVWTRGLHEQYF
CDR3nt: TGCAGCGTTTGGACCAGGGGATTGCACGAGCAGTACTTC

j_gene: TRBJ1-4
v_gene: TRBV5-4
abundance: NA
d_gene: NA
CDR3aa: CASAKGGPSTEKLFF
CDR3nt: TGTGCCAGCGCGAAGGGCGGGCCTTCGACAGAAAAACTGTTTTTT

j_gene: TRBJ2-5
v_gene: TRBV18
abundance: NA
d_gene: TRBD1
CDR3aa: CASSPETGALQETQYF
CDR3nt: TGTGCCAGCTCACCAGAGACAGGGGCACTACAAGAGACCCAGTACTTC

j_gene: TRBJ2-7
v_gene: TRBV7-6
abundance: NA
d_gene: NA
CDR3aa: CASSLAGDSVHF
CDR3nt: TGTGCCAGCAGCTTAGCGGGGGATAGCGTTCACTTC

j_gene: TRBJ1-5
v_gene: TRBV6-5
abundance: NA
d_gene: TRBD1
CDR3aa: CASSLTGNSNQPQHF
CDR3nt: TGTGCCAGCAGTTTGACAGGGAATAGCAATCAGCCCCAGCATTTT

j_gene: TRBJ2-7
v_gene: TRBV10-2
abundance: NA
d_gene: TRBD2
CDR3aa: CASTNGRTYEQYF
CDR3nt: TGCGCCAGCACAAACGGGAGGACCTACGAGCAGTACTTC

j_gene: TRBJ2-7
v_gene: TRBV19
abundance: NA
d_gene: TRBD2
CDR3aa: CASSTGLAGEQYF
CDR3nt: TGTGCCAGTAGTACAGGACTAGCGGGGGAGCAGTACTTC

j_gene: TRBJ2-6
v_gene: TRBV2
abundance: NA
d_gene: NA
CDR3aa: CASSRGSISGANVLTF
CDR3nt: TGTGCCAGCAGTCGGGGGTCGATCTCTGGGGCCAACGTCCTGACTTTC

j_gene: TRBJ1-2
v_gene: TRBV18
abundance: NA
d_gene: NA
CDR3aa: CASSAGPTTYGYTF
CDR3nt: TGTGCCAGCTCGGCCGGGCCAACGACCTATGGCTACACCTTC

j_gene: TRBJ1-1
v_gene: TRBV7-6
abundance: NA
d_gene: NA
CDR3aa: CASSLVGGNGNTEAFF
CDR3nt: TGTGCCAGCAGCTTAGTTGGCGGGAATGGTAACACTGAAGCTTTCTTT

j_gene: TRBJ1-3
v_gene: TRBV19
abundance: NA
d_gene: NA
CDR3aa: CASSLQGRASGNTIYF
CDR3nt: TGTGCCAGTAGTTTACAGGGCAGAGCCTCTGGAAACACCATATATTTT

j_gene: TRBJ2-7
v_gene: TRBV7-2
abundance: NA
d_gene: TRBD2
CDR3aa: CASSPGTSWREQYF
CDR3nt: TGTGCCAGCAGCCCGGGGACTAGCTGGCGCGAGCAGTACTTC

j_gene: TRBJ1-1
v_gene: TRBV19
abundance: NA
d_gene: NA
CDR3aa: CASSIFGGRDEAFF
CDR3nt: TGTGCCAGTAGTATTTTTGGAGGGAGGGATGAAGCTTTCTTT

j_gene: TRBJ1-1
v_gene: TRBV6-5
abundance: once
d_gene: NA
CDR3aa: CASSYLRGSGTEAFF
CDR3nt: TGTGCCAGCAGTTATCTCCGGGGGAGTGGTACTGAAGCTTTCTTT

j_gene: TRBJ2-2
v_gene: TRBV6-1
abundance: once
d_gene: TRBD2
CDR3aa: CASSPRRGAGELFF
CDR3nt: TGTGCCAGCAGCCCCCGGCGGGGGGCCGGGGAGCTGTTTTTT